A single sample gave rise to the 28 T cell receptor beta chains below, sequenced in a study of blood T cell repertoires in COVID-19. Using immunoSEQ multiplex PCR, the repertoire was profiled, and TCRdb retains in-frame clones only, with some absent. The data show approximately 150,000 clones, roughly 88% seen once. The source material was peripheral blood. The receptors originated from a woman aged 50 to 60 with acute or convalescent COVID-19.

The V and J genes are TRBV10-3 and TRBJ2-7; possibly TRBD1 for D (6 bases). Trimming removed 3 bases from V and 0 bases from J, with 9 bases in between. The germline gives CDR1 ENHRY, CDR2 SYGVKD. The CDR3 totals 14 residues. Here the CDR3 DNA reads TGTGCCATCAGTGAATCGGACAGCTCCTACGAGCAGTACTTC. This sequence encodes CAISESDSSYEQYF.

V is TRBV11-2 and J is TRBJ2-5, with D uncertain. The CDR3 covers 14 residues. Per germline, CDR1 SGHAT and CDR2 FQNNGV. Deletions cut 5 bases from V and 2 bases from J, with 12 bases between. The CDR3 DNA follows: TGTGCCAGCAGCCGCGGCCAGCGTCAAGAGACCCAGTACTTC. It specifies CASSRGQRQETQYF.

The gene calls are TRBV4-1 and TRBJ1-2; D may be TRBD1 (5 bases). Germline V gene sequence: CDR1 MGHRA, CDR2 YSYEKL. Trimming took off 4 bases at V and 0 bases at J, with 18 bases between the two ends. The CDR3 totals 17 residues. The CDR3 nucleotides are TGCGCCAGCAGCCCGAGCCCCTCGGGGGTCTCTAACTATGGCTACACCTTC. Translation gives CASSPSPSGVSNYGYTF.

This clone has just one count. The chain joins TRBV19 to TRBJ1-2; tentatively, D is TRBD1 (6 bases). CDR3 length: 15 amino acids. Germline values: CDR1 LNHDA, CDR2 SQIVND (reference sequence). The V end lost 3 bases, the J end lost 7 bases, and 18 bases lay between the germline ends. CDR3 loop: CASSMEDRNQPGYTF. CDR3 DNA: TGTGCCAGTAGTATGGAGGACAGAAATCAGCCTGGCTACACCTTC.

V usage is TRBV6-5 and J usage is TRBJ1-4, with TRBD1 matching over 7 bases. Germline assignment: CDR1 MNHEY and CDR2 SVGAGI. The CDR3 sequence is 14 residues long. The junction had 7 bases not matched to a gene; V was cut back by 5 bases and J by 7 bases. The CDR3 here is CASSPRNRGEKLFF. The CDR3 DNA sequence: TGTGCCAGCAGTCCCAGGAACAGGGGTGAAAAACTGTTTTTT.

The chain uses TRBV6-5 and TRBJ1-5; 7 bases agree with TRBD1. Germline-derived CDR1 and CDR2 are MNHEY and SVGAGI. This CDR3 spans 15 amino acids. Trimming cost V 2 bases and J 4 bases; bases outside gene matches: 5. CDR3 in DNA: TGTGCCAGCAGTTACCCAGGGACAGCAAATCAGCCCCAGCATTTT. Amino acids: CASSYPGTANQPQHF.

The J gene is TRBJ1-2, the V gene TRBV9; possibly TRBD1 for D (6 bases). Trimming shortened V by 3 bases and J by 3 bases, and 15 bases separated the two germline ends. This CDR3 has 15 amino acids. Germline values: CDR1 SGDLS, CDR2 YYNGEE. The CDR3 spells CASSGTGWGYYGYTF. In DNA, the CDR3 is TGTGCCAGCAGCGGAACAGGGTGGGGGTACTATGGCTACACCTTC.

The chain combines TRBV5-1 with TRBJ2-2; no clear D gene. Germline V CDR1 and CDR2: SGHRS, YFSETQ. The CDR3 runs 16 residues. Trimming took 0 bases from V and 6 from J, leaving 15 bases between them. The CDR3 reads CASSLGLVRFAGELFF. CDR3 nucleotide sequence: TGCGCCAGCAGCTTGGGTCTAGTTCGTTTTGCCGGGGAGCTGTTTTTT.

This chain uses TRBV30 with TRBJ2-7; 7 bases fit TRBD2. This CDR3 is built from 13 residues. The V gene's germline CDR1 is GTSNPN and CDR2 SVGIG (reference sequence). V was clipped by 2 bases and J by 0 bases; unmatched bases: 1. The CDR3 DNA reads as TGTGCCTGGAGTCGGGGGGACTCCTACGAGCAGTACTTC. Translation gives CAWSRGDSYEQYF.

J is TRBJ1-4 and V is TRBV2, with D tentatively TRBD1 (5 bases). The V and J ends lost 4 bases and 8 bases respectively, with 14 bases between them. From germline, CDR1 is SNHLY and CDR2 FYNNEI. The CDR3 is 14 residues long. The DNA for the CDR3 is TGTGCCAGCAGTGCGGCCAGGGAGGAGGAAAAACTGTTTTTT. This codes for CASSAAREEEKLFF.

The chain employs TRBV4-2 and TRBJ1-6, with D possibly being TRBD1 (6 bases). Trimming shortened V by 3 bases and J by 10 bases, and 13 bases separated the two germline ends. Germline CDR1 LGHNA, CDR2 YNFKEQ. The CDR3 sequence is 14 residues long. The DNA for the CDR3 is TGTGCCAGCAGCCAGGGGGCGCTTGGCTCACCCCTCCACTTT. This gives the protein CASSQGALGSPLHF.

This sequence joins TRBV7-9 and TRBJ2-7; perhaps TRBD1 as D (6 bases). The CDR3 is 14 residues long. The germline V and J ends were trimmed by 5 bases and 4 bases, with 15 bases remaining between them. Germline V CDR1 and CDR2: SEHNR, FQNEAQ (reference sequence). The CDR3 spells CASSPRGVGYEQYF. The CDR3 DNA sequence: TGTGCCAGCAGCCCCAGGGGTGTTGGGTACGAGCAGTACTTC. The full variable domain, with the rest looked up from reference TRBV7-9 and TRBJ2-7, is DTGVSQNPRHKITKRGQNVTFRCDPISEHNRLYWYRQTLGQGPEFLTYFQNEAQLEKSRLLSDRFSAERPKGSFSTLEIQRTEQGDSAMYLCASSPRGVGYEQYFGPGTRLTVT.

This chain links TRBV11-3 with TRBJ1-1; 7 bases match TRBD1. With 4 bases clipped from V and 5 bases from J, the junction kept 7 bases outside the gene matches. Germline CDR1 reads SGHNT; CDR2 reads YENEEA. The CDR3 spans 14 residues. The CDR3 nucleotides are TGTGCCAGCAGCTCCGACCCACAGGGGACTGAAGCTTTCTTT. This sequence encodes CASSSDPQGTEAFF.

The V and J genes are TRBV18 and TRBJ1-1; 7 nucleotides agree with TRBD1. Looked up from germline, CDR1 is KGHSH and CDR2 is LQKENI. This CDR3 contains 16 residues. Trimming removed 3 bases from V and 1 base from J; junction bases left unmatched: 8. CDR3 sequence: CASSPLRGRQNTEAFF. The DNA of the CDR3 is TGTGCCAGCTCACCTTTGAGGGGGCGCCAGAACACTGAAGCTTTCTTT.

CDR3 nucleotides: TGTGCCACCAGCGCCTCGGGACAGGGGGACACAGATACGCAGTATTTT. Translated, it gives CATSASGQGDTDTQYF. The chain employs TRBV24-1 and TRBJ2-3, with 11 bases matching TRBD1. CDR1 is KGHDR and CDR2 is SFDVKD in the germline V gene. This CDR3 has 16 amino acids. After removal of 7 bases from V and 2 bases from J, the junction contained 7 bases not matched to a gene.

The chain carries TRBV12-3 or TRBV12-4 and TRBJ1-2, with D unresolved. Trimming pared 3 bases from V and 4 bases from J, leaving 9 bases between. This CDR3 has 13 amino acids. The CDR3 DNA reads TGTGCCAGCAGTTTGCGGCAGCTCTATGGCTACACCTTC. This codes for CASSLRQLYGYTF.

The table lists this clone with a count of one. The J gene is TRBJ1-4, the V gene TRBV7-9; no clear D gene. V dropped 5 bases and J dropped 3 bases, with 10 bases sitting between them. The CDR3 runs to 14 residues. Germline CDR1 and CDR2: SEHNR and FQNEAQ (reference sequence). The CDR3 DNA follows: TGTGCCAGCAGCCGAGGAGGATCTAATGAAAAACTGTTTTTT. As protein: CASSRGGSNEKLFF.

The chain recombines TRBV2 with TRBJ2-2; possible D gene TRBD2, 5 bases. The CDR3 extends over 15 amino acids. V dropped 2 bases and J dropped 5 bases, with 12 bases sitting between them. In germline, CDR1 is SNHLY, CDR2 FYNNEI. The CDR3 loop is CASSERGSPTGELFF. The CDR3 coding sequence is TGTGCCAGCAGTGAACGTGGGAGTCCTACCGGGGAGCTGTTTTTT.

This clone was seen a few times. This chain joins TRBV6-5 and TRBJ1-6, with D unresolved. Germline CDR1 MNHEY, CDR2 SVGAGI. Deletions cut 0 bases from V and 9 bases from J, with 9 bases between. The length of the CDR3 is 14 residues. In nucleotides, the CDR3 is TGTGCCAGCAGTTACTCGCGGGCGGCTTCACCCCTCCACTTT. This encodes CASSYSRAASPLHF.

The CDR3 nucleotides read TGCAGCGTTGAAGATCCGTACGGGATTGGTCTGCGGAATGAGCAGTTCTTC. Protein: CSVEDPYGIGLRNEQFF. The chain employs TRBV29-1 and TRBJ2-1; D perhaps matches TRBD2 (5 bases). V dropped 0 bases and J dropped 7 bases, with 22 bases sitting between them. This CDR3 region has 17 residues. CDR1 and CDR2 from the germline V gene are SQVTM and ANQGSEA.

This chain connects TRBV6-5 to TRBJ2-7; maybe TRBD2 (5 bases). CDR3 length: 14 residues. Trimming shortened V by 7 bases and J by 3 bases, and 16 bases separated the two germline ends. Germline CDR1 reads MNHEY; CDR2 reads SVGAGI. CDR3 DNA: TGTGCCAGCATCCCGCCCAGAGGGAACTACGAGCAGTACTTC. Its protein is CASIPPRGNYEQYF.

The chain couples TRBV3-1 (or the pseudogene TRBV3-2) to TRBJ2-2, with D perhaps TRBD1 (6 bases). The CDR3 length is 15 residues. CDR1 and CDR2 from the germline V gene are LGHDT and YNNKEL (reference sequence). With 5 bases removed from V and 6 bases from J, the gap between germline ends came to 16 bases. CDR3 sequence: CASSFRRGFAGELFF. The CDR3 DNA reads TGTGCCAGCAGCTTCAGAAGGGGGTTCGCCGGGGAGCTGTTTTTT.

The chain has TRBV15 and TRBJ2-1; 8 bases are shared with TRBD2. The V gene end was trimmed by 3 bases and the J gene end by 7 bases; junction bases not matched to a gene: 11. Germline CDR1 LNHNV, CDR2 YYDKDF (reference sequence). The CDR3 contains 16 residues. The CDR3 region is CATSSQELLAVNEQFF. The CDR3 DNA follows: TGTGCCACCAGCAGCCAAGAGCTACTAGCGGTTAATGAGCAGTTCTTC.

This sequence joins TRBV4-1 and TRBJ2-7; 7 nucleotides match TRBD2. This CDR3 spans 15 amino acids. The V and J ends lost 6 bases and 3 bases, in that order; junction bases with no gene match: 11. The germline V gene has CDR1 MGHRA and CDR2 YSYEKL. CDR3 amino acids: CASRADSGRYYEQYF. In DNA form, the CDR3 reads TGCGCCAGCAGGGCCGATAGCGGGCGTTACTACGAGCAGTACTTC.

CDR3 sequence (DNA): TGTGCCAGCAGTGGACAGTTCCTGGGAATTGGCAATCAGCCCCAGCATTTT. Translation: CASSGQFLGIGNQPQHF. The V and J genes are TRBV2 and TRBJ1-5; D is possibly TRBD1 (5 bases). This CDR3 spans 17 amino acids. Germline values: CDR1 SNHLY, CDR2 FYNNEI. Trimming removed 4 bases at V and 2 bases at J, with 18 bases between.

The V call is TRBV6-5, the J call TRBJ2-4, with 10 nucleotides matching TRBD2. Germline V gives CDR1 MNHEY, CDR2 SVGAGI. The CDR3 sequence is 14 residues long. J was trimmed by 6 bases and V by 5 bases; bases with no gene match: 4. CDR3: CASSPSSGRNIQYF. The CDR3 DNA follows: TGTGCCAGCAGTCCATCTAGCGGGAGAAACATTCAGTACTTC.

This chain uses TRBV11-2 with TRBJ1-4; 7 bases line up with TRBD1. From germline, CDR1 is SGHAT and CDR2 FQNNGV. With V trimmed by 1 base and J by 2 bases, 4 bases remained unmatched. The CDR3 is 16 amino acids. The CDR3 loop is CASSLVTGATNEKLFF. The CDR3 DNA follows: TGTGCCAGCAGCTTAGTTACAGGGGCGACTAATGAAAAACTGTTTTTT.

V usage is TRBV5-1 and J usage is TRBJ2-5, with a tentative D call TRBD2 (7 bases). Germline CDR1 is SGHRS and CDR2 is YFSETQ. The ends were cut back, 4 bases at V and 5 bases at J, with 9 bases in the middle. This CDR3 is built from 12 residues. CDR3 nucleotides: TGCGCCAGCAGCCGGGGGGCTGAGACCCAGTACTTC. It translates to CASSRGAETQYF.